Below, 29 T cell receptor beta chains from the same sample are listed, as sequenced in a study of blood T cell repertoires in COVID-19. The method was immunoSEQ multiplex PCR; TCRdb's version includes in-frame clones alone and lacks a portion of them. Of about 310,000 clones in the sample, about 89% were seen once. Sample: PBMCs or T cells enriched from blood (not recorded which). These receptors came from a woman aged 40-49 years who had recovered from COVID-19.

The CDR3 loop is CASSMRDRETTDTQYF. As DNA, the CDR3 is TGTGCCAGTAGTATGAGAGACAGGGAAACCACAGATACGCAGTATTTT. V is TRBV19 and J is TRBJ2-3, with 7 bases aligning to TRBD1. CDR1 is LNHDA, CDR2 SQIVND, per germline (reference sequence). The CDR3 has 16 amino acids. V lost 3 bases and J lost 2; bases outside the gene matches: 8.

The chain joins TRBV5-1 to TRBJ2-5, with 10 bases identical to TRBD1. From germline, CDR1 is SGHRS and CDR2 YFSETQ. V gave up 4 bases and J gave up 5 bases; unmatched junction bases: 11. This CDR3 spans 16 amino acids. The CDR3 loop reads CASSANTGTGVETQYF. CDR3 in DNA: TGCGCCAGCAGCGCCAATACCGGGACAGGGGTTGAGACCCAGTACTTC.

The genes are TRBV28 and TRBJ2-5; 8 nucleotides line up with TRBD1. The V segment lost 6 bases and the J segment 2 bases; nucleotides outside the gene matches: 8. CDR1 MDHEN and CDR2 SYDVKM come from the germline V gene. The CDR3 is 15 amino acids. For the CDR3, the DNA is TGTGCCAGCAGGGAAGGACAGGGAGGTCAAGAGACCCAGTACTTC. Translated, it gives CASREGQGGQETQYF.

This clone appeared a few times. The V call is TRBV7-2, the J call TRBJ2-3; 13 bases are a match to TRBD2. This CDR3 spans 15 amino acids. With V trimmed by 5 bases and J by 5 bases, 4 bases remained unmatched. Per germline, CDR1 SGHTA and CDR2 FQGNSA. Here the CDR3 DNA reads TGTGCCAGCAGCCGGACTAGCGGGAGATTAGATACGCAGTATTTT. This translates into CASSRTSGRLDTQYF. Complete variable domain (other parts from reference TRBV7-2 and TRBJ2-3): GAGVSQSPSNKVTEKGKDVELRCDPISGHTALYWYRQSLGQGLEFLIYFQGNSAPDKSGLPSDRFSAERTGGSVSTLTIQRTQQEDSAVYLCASSRTSGRLDTQYFGPGTRLTVL.

This sequence joins TRBV20-1 and TRBJ2-1; D is possibly TRBD2 (5 bases). This CDR3 spans 11 amino acids. V lost 5 bases to trimming and J lost 10 bases, with 12 bases between them. Germline lookup yields CDR1 DFQATT and CDR2 SNEGSKA (reference sequence). The CDR3 is CSAAYGVEQFF. The CDR3 DNA reads as TGCAGTGCTGCTTACGGGGTCGAGCAGTTCTTC.

V gene TRBV28 combines with J gene TRBJ2-2, with 8 positions matching TRBD2. The CDR3 sequence is 13 residues long. V dropped 5 bases and J dropped 13; count of bases not matched to a gene: 9. CDR1 is MDHEN and CDR2 is SYDVKM in the germline V gene. CDR3 residues: CASSGRTSPLLFF. In nucleotides, the CDR3 is TGTGCCAGCAGTGGCAGGACTAGCCCTCTGCTGTTTTTT.

A note on this clone: This sample includes further DNA sequences coding for the same CDR3. CDR3 sequence: CASSGTGGNQPQHF. Here the CDR3 DNA reads TGTGCCAGCAGTGGAACAGGGGGCAATCAGCCCCAGCATTTT. The chain has TRBV27 and TRBJ1-5; 7 bases align to TRBD1. J lost 2 bases, V lost 5 bases, and 3 bases had no gene match. CDR3 length: 14 residues. Per germline, CDR1 MNHEY and CDR2 SMNVEV (reference sequence).

The V gene is TRBV7-2, the J gene TRBJ1-3; possible D gene TRBD1, 5 bases. The CDR3 spans 16 residues. Germline V gene data show CDR1 as SGHTA and CDR2 as FQGNSA. Between the trimmed V and J ends, which lost 0 bases and 2 bases, there was a span of 11 bases. Here the CDR3 reads CASSLARRGAGNTIYF. The CDR3 nucleotides read TGTGCCAGCAGCTTAGCGCGAAGGGGCGCTGGAAACACCATATATTTT.

V usage is TRBV27 and J usage is TRBJ2-5, with 9 bases lining up with TRBD1. The germline V gene encodes CDR1 MNHEY and CDR2 SMNVEV (reference sequence). V was pared by 6 bases and J by 4 bases, with 24 bases of the junction left unmatched. This CDR3 is 20 amino acids long. The CDR3 sequence: CASRPTSGQGIWGFSETQYF. The DNA for the CDR3 is TGTGCCAGCAGGCCTACCTCGGGACAGGGCATTTGGGGCTTCTCAGAGACCCAGTACTTC.

The rearrangement links TRBV2 to TRBJ2-2; 7 nucleotides match TRBD1. CDR1 and CDR2 (germline): SNHLY, FYNNEI. The junction had 6 bases not matched to a gene; V was cut back by 5 bases and J by 0 bases. The CDR3 sequence is 16 residues long. The CDR3 here is CASSLAGTANTGELFF. CDR3 sequence (DNA): TGTGCCAGCAGTCTAGCCGGGACAGCGAACACCGGGGAGCTGTTTTTT.

This sequence joins TRBV18 and TRBJ2-5, with D possibly TRBD1 on 6 matching bases. Germline V gene lookup returns CDR1 KGHSH and CDR2 LQKENI. The CDR3 extends over 11 amino acids. Trimming removed 8 bases from V and 5 bases from J, with 9 bases in between. The DNA of the CDR3 is TGTGCCAGCGGGCAGGGGGAGACCCAGTACTTC. This sequence encodes CASGQGETQYF. The full variable domain, rest sourced from reference TRBV18 and TRBJ2-5, is NAGVMQNPRHLVRRRGQEARLRCSPMKGHSHVYWYRQLPEEGLKFMVYLQKENIIDESGMPKERFSAEFPKEGPSILRIQQVVRGDSAAYFCASGQGETQYFGPGTRLLVL.

V gene TRBV5-1 combines with J gene TRBJ1-2, with TRBD1 as a possible D gene (5 bases). V was pared by 0 bases and J by 7 bases, with 10 bases between. Germline CDR1 and CDR2: SGHRS and YFSETQ. The CDR3 extends over 13 amino acids. DNA for the CDR3: TGCGCCAGCAGCTTGGGTCTGGGGCTTGGCTACACCTTC. As protein: CASSLGLGLGYTF.

This chain uses TRBV3-1 (or the pseudogene TRBV3-2) with TRBJ2-7; D is possibly TRBD2 (7 bases). Germline-derived CDR1 and CDR2 are LGHDT and YNNKEL (reference sequence). This CDR3 has 17 residues. V gave up 0 bases and J gave up 4 bases, with 19 bases separating them. The CDR3 region has the DNA TGTGCCAGCAGCCAAGATAGGAGGCTGGGGGGGCTGTACGAGCAGTACTTC. Translating gives CASSQDRRLGGLYEQYF.

This sequence joins TRBV19 and TRBJ1-2; D gene unclear. The CDR3 is made up of 13 amino acids. Per the germline V gene, CDR1 is LNHDA and CDR2 is SQIVND (reference sequence). V was pared by 6 bases and J by 2 bases, with 10 bases between. CDR3 residues: CASRHLSNYGYTF. CDR3 bases: TGTGCCAGTAGACATCTTTCGAACTATGGCTACACCTTC.

The chain couples TRBV28 to TRBJ1-2; maybe TRBD1 (5 bases). CDR1 is MDHEN and CDR2 is SYDVKM in the germline V gene. V lost 1 base to trimming and J lost 5 bases, with 8 bases between them. The CDR3 runs to 13 residues. CDR3 bases: TGTGCCAGCAGTTTATCACAGGTTTATGGCTACACCTTC. Its translation: CASSLSQVYGYTF.

The chain uses TRBV4-3 and TRBJ2-7; a weak D match, TRBD1 (6 bases). Trimming cost V 0 bases and J 0 bases, with 15 bases left between them. This CDR3 has 17 residues. Germline loops: CDR1 LGHNA, CDR2 YSLEER. CDR3 loop: CASSQDARTESSYEQYF. Here the CDR3 DNA reads TGCGCCAGCAGCCAAGATGCTCGGACAGAGAGCTCCTACGAGCAGTACTTC.

The chain is built from TRBV6-2 or TRBV6-3 and TRBJ1-1; a possible D gene is TRBD1 (5 bases). From germline, CDR1 is MNHEY and CDR2 SVGEGT. With 5 bases removed from V and 1 base from J, the gap between germline ends came to 20 bases. This CDR3 is built from 17 residues. CDR3 in DNA: TGTGCCAGCAGTACCGGAGGGACCGCAGCACGGAACACTGAAGCTTTCTTT. Its translation is CASSTGGTAARNTEAFF.

The V and J genes are TRBV12-3 or TRBV12-4 and TRBJ1-2, with D hard to call. The CDR3 has 12 residues. V shed 10 bases and J shed 3 bases, with 12 bases lying between them. In DNA, the CDR3 is TGTGCCACCCGCCGGGGTGACTATGGCTACACCTTC. This encodes CATRRGDYGYTF.

Only one count was recorded for this clone. The V call is TRBV19, the J call TRBJ1-1, with D hard to call. Germline loops: CDR1 LNHDA, CDR2 SQIVND (reference sequence). The CDR3 contains 14 residues. V shed 6 bases and J shed 0 bases, with 11 bases lying between them. The CDR3 nucleotides read TGTGCCAGTAGAAGACTCCAGATGAACACTGAAGCTTTCTTT. It encodes CASRRLQMNTEAFF.

The V and J genes are TRBV5-8 and TRBJ2-7; 9 nucleotides line up with TRBD1. The germline CDR1 and CDR2 sequences are SGHTS and YDEGEE. The CDR3 is 15 amino acids. V dropped 3 bases and J dropped 3; count of bases not matched to a gene: 7. The CDR3 here is CASSSGTGRYYEQYF. CDR3 sequence (DNA): TGTGCCAGCAGCTCAGGGACAGGGAGATACTACGAGCAGTACTTC.

The chain couples TRBV4-1 to TRBJ1-2; 7 bases are shared with TRBD1. Germline V gene lookup returns CDR1 MGHRA and CDR2 YSYEKL. The junction had 7 bases not matched to a gene; V was cut back by 1 base and J by 8 bases. The CDR3 contains 14 residues. The CDR3 coding sequence is TGCGCCAGCAGCCAAGGACAGGGATTGGACGGCTACACCTTC. Residues: CASSQGQGLDGYTF.

The chain employs TRBV19 and TRBJ2-5, with 10 positions matching TRBD2. The J segment lost 5 bases and the V segment lost 2 bases, leaving 5 bases of the junction unmatched. The CDR3 runs to 15 residues. In germline, CDR1 is LNHDA, CDR2 SQIVND (reference sequence). The CDR3 sequence: CASSISGGAQETQYF. Written as DNA, the CDR3 is TGTGCCAGTAGTATAAGCGGGGGGGCTCAGGAGACCCAGTACTTC.

The chain couples TRBV5-4 to TRBJ2-7; TRBD2 matches 7 bases. This CDR3 is 15 amino acids long. Trimming removed 2 bases from V and 3 bases from J; junction bases left unmatched: 8. Germline-derived CDR1 and CDR2 are SGHNT and YYREEE (reference sequence). CDR3 in amino acids: CASSFLGREIYEQYF. The CDR3 nucleotides read TGTGCCAGCAGCTTTCTGGGGCGGGAGATCTACGAGCAGTACTTC.

V and J are TRBV27 and TRBJ1-2; 7 nucleotides agree with TRBD1. Germline CDR1 reads MNHEY; CDR2 reads SMNVEV (reference sequence). Trimming at V came to 5 bases and at J to 8 bases, leaving 11 bases not matched to a gene. The CDR3 extends over 14 amino acids. The CDR3 loop reads CASSPTGTAPGYTF. The DNA of the CDR3 is TGTGCCAGCAGTCCGACAGGGACAGCACCCGGCTACACCTTC.

This clone was recorded once. The chain recombines TRBV7-2 with TRBJ2-7; 8 positions match TRBD2. The germline V gene encodes CDR1 SGHTA and CDR2 FQGNSA. V lost 5 bases and J lost 2; bases outside the gene matches: 8. This CDR3 contains 15 residues. In nucleotides, the CDR3 is TGTGCCAGCAGCCTCCAGGGACTAGAACCCTACGAGCAGTACTTC. Its translation is CASSLQGLEPYEQYF.

The gene calls are TRBV10-3 and TRBJ1-1, with D unclear. There are 15 residues in the CDR3. From germline, CDR1 is ENHRY and CDR2 SYGVKD. V was clipped by 2 bases and J by 4 bases, with 14 bases between them. CDR3 residues: CAISEGLVAATEAFF. Written as DNA, the CDR3 is TGTGCCATCAGTGAGGGTTTAGTAGCCGCCACTGAAGCTTTCTTT.

V gene TRBV5-1 combines with J gene TRBJ2-1; 12 positions agree with TRBD2. This CDR3 has 16 residues. Trimming at V came to 5 bases and at J to 5 bases, leaving 8 bases not matched to a gene. Germline CDR1 is SGHRS and CDR2 is YFSETQ. For the CDR3, the DNA is TGCGCCAGCAGTTCCCGACTAGCGGGGGCCGACAATGAGCAGTTCTTC. As protein: CASSSRLAGADNEQFF. Drawing the rest from reference TRBV5-1 and TRBJ2-1, the complete variable domain is KAGVTQTPRYLIKTRGQQVTLSCSPISGHRSVSWYQQTPGQGLQFLFEYFSETQRNKGNFPGRFSGRQFSNSRSEMNVSTLELGDSALYLCASSSRLAGADNEQFFGPGTRLTVL.

This clone has only one observation. The chain links TRBV7-2 to TRBJ2-3; no definite D call. The CDR3 contains 19 residues. V was trimmed by 1 base and J by 3 bases, leaving 23 bases between them. CDR1 is SGHTA and CDR2 is FQGNSA in the germline V gene. The CDR3: CASSLVPTTTGLETDTQYF. The CDR3 nucleotides are TGTGCCAGCAGCTTAGTGCCGACGACGACGGGTTTGGAGACAGATACGCAGTATTTT.

Here the CDR3 DNA reads TGTGCCAGCAGCTTAGTTAGTCCTAGCACAGATACGCAGTATTTT. Protein: CASSLVSPSTDTQYF. V gene TRBV7-6 combines with J gene TRBJ2-3, with D unclear. The CDR3 has 15 amino acids. Trimming pared 1 base from V and 0 bases from J, leaving 8 bases between. Germline lookup yields CDR1 SGHVS and CDR2 FNYEAQ.